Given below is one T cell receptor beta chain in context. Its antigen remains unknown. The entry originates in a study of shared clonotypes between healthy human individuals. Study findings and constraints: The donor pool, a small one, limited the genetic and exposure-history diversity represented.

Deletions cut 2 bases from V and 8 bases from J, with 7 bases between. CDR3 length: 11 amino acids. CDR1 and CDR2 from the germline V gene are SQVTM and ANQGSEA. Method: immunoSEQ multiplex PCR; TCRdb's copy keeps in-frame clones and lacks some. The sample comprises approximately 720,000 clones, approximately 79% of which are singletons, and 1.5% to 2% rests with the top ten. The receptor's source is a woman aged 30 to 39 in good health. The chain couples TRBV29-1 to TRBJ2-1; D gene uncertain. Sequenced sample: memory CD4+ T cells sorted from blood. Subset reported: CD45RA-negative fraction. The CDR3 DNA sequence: TGCAGCGTTGAAAAACCCGATGAGCAGTTCTTC. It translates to CSVEKPDEQFF.